This is a list of T cell receptor beta chains from one sample in a study of regulatory T cells in long-lasting Graves disease. TCRdb re-derived calls from the multiplex PCR reads in MiXCR, one entry per CDR3 protein. The sample has about 500,000 distinct CDR3 sequences, around 12% seen once. The sample was also reused in another study, on T cells in Graves' hyperthyroidism and ophthalmopathy.

The specimen comprised peripheral blood mononuclear cells (PBMCs), sampled at new diagnosis, from a patient treated with antithyroid drugs. All receptors come from a woman under 40 with Graves disease. Each CDR3 is given with its conserved first and last residue. The order of the fields is V gene, clone size, D gene, J gene, CDR3 DNA, CDR3 protein. A D gene is named only where the DNA matches it firmly. Clone size is shown for a subset of rows, as once, few, many or a class of expanded clone.

v_call: TRBV27
clone_size: many
d_call: NA
j_call: TRBJ2-1
cdr3_nt: TGTGCCAGCAGTCCGGCGGGGCCTCTCAATGAGCAGTTCTTC
cdr3_aa: CASSPAGPLNEQFF

v_call: TRBV4-1
clone_size: few
d_call: NA
j_call: TRBJ2-1
cdr3_nt: TGCGCCAGCAGCCAAGGGGACCGGGGAGCTTTGAGGGATGAGCAGTTCTTC
cdr3_aa: CASSQGDRGALRDEQFF

v_call: TRBV6-1
clone_size: NA
d_call: NA
j_call: TRBJ1-1
cdr3_nt: TGTGCCAGCCATTTCTCCTGGGGCACTGAAGCTTTCTTT
cdr3_aa: CASHFSWGTEAFF

v_call: TRBV5-5
clone_size: many
d_call: NA
j_call: TRBJ1-4
cdr3_nt: TGTGCCAGCAGCTCTAACAGCGGAATTAATGAAAAACTGTTTTTT
cdr3_aa: CASSSNSGINEKLFF

v_call: TRBV7-2
clone_size: many
d_call: TRBD1
j_call: TRBJ1-5
cdr3_nt: TGTGCCAGCAGCGGGGGGACAGGGAGGAATCAGCCCCAGCATTTT
cdr3_aa: CASSGGTGRNQPQHF

v_call: TRBV20-1
clone_size: many
d_call: TRBD1
j_call: TRBJ2-1
cdr3_nt: TGCAGTGCTCTAGATGGAATTGAGACAGGGAGTAATGAGCAGTTCTTC
cdr3_aa: CSALDGIETGSNEQFF

v_call: TRBV20-1
clone_size: NA
d_call: NA
j_call: TRBJ1-5
cdr3_nt: TGCAGTGCTAGGCCCAGGACACGGTACAATCAGCCCCAGCATTTT
cdr3_aa: CSARPRTRYNQPQHF

v_call: TRBV28
clone_size: few
d_call: NA
j_call: TRBJ1-5
cdr3_nt: TGTGCCAGCAGTTTAGGTGGGACTCCTGAACAGCCCCAGCATTTT
cdr3_aa: CASSLGGTPEQPQHF

v_call: TRBV28
clone_size: few
d_call: NA
j_call: TRBJ2-7
cdr3_nt: TGTGCCAGCAGTTTAAGACCTGCGACCTACGAGCAGTACTTC
cdr3_aa: CASSLRPATYEQYF

v_call: TRBV28
clone_size: many
d_call: NA
j_call: TRBJ2-1
cdr3_nt: TGTGCCGCAGCACTTGGGGGCTCCTACAATGAGCAGTTCTTC
cdr3_aa: CAAALGGSYNEQFF

v_call: TRBV12-3/TRBV12-4
clone_size: few
d_call: TRBD1
j_call: TRBJ2-1
cdr3_nt: TGTGCCAGCAGTTTTTCCCACCTCCCGGGACAGGGAATTAATGAGCAGTTCTTC
cdr3_aa: CASSFSHLPGQGINEQFF

v_call: TRBV30
clone_size: NA
d_call: NA
j_call: TRBJ2-3
cdr3_nt: TGTGCCTGGGGCCCCCGGGACGGTTCCACAGATACGCAGTATTTT
cdr3_aa: CAWGPRDGSTDTQYF

v_call: TRBV27
clone_size: many
d_call: TRBD1
j_call: TRBJ1-2
cdr3_nt: TGTGCCAGCAGGCTAACAGGGGGAGGCTATGGCTACACCTTC
cdr3_aa: CASRLTGGGYGYTF

v_call: TRBV27
clone_size: NA
d_call: NA
j_call: TRBJ2-5
cdr3_nt: TGTGCCAGCACTTCTGGAGAGAGCTCCCTGGAGACCCAGTACTTC
cdr3_aa: CASTSGESSLETQYF

v_call: TRBV3-1
clone_size: NA
d_call: NA
j_call: TRBJ2-3
cdr3_nt: TGTGCCAGCAGCCAGGCTCCCTCCACAGATACGCAGTATTTT
cdr3_aa: CASSQAPSTDTQYF

v_call: TRBV9
clone_size: many
d_call: NA
j_call: TRBJ2-1
cdr3_nt: TGTGCCAGCAGCCCAAGGGTCGCGGATTCCTCCTACAATGAGCAGTTCTTC
cdr3_aa: CASSPRVADSSYNEQFF

v_call: TRBV30
clone_size: NA
d_call: NA
j_call: TRBJ2-7
cdr3_nt: TGTGCCTGGAGTCTCGGCTGGAGAGAGCAGTACTTC
cdr3_aa: CAWSLGWREQYF

v_call: TRBV2
clone_size: NA
d_call: TRBD2
j_call: TRBJ2-1
cdr3_nt: TGTGCCAGCAGACCGGGACTAGCGGGAGAGAGGGTAAAGGAGCAGTTCTTC
cdr3_aa: CASRPGLAGERVKEQFF

v_call: TRBV28
clone_size: many
d_call: NA
j_call: TRBJ2-5
cdr3_nt: TGTGCCAGCAGTTTATTGCGGCCGCACGAGACCCAGTACTTC
cdr3_aa: CASSLLRPHETQYF

v_call: TRBV20-1
clone_size: NA
d_call: NA
j_call: TRBJ1-1
cdr3_nt: TGCAGTGCTAGCTGGGGTAGAGGGGCGGGGGACACTGAAGCTTTCTTT
cdr3_aa: CSASWGRGAGDTEAFF

v_call: TRBV29-1
clone_size: few
d_call: TRBD2
j_call: TRBJ2-1
cdr3_nt: TGCAGCGTTTGGACTAGCAACAATGAGCAGTTCTTC
cdr3_aa: CSVWTSNNEQFF

v_call: TRBV28
clone_size: many
d_call: NA
j_call: TRBJ1-1
cdr3_nt: TGTGCCAGCAGTTTGGGGTATAACACTGAAGCTTTCTTT
cdr3_aa: CASSLGYNTEAFF

v_call: TRBV19
clone_size: NA
d_call: TRBD1
j_call: TRBJ1-4
cdr3_nt: TGTGCCACTTCGGGACAGCTTGAAAAACTGTTTTTT
cdr3_aa: CATSGQLEKLFF

v_call: TRBV2
clone_size: many
d_call: NA
j_call: TRBJ1-1
cdr3_nt: TGTGCCAGCAGAATACCAGGGTATGAAGCTTTCTTT
cdr3_aa: CASRIPGYEAFF

v_call: TRBV6-2/TRBV6-3
clone_size: NA
d_call: NA
j_call: TRBJ1-5
cdr3_nt: TGTGCCAGCAGTGGAGGGGCGGTTAAGGATAGCAATCAGCCCCAGCATTTT
cdr3_aa: CASSGGAVKDSNQPQHF

v_call: TRBV2
clone_size: NA
d_call: NA
j_call: TRBJ2-6
cdr3_nt: TGTGCCAGCAGTGAATCGTTTGGAGCCCCTGAGGGTGGGGCCAACGTCCTGGCTTTC
cdr3_aa: CASSESFGAPEGGANVLAF

v_call: TRBV7-2
clone_size: many
d_call: NA
j_call: TRBJ2-7
cdr3_nt: TGTGCCAGCAGCTTCCGGGACAGCGGCGGGGATCCCTACGAGCAGTACTTC
cdr3_aa: CASSFRDSGGDPYEQYF

v_call: TRBV10-3
clone_size: NA
d_call: TRBD2
j_call: TRBJ2-3
cdr3_nt: TGTGCCATCAGGACCGGGACTAGCGGGGACTATACGCAGTATTTT
cdr3_aa: CAIRTGTSGDYTQYF

v_call: TRBV19
clone_size: NA
d_call: TRBD1
j_call: TRBJ1-6
cdr3_nt: TGTGCCAGTAGTACGAGGACAGGTTATAATTCACCCCTCCACTTT
cdr3_aa: CASSTRTGYNSPLHF

v_call: TRBV18
clone_size: many
d_call: TRBD1
j_call: TRBJ1-1
cdr3_nt: TGTGCCAGCTCAACGACCCGGGACAGGGGCACTAAAGCTTTCTTT
cdr3_aa: CASSTTRDRGTKAFF

v_call: TRBV7-8
clone_size: NA
d_call: NA
j_call: TRBJ1-1
cdr3_nt: TGTGCCAGCAGCTCATGGGGCCTCAGGGATTCGGTGAACACTGAAGCTTTCTTT
cdr3_aa: CASSSWGLRDSVNTEAFF

v_call: TRBV28
clone_size: NA
d_call: NA
j_call: TRBJ1-5
cdr3_nt: TGTGCCAGCAGACCACAGGGTTCTAGCAATCAGCCCCAGCATTTT
cdr3_aa: CASRPQGSSNQPQHF

v_call: TRBV27
clone_size: NA
d_call: TRBD2
j_call: TRBJ2-1
cdr3_nt: TGTGCCAGCAGTTGGATTAGCGGGAGCAATGAGCAGTTCTTC
cdr3_aa: CASSWISGSNEQFF

v_call: TRBV29-1
clone_size: few
d_call: NA
j_call: TRBJ1-1
cdr3_nt: TGCAGCGTTGACCCCGTTCGGCTGAACACTGAAGCTTTCTTT
cdr3_aa: CSVDPVRLNTEAFF

v_call: TRBV12-3/TRBV12-4
clone_size: NA
d_call: NA
j_call: TRBJ1-5
cdr3_nt: TGTGCCAGCAGTTTGGAAGTCAATCAGCCCCAGCATTTT
cdr3_aa: CASSLEVNQPQHF

v_call: TRBV12-3/TRBV12-4
clone_size: many
d_call: TRBD2
j_call: TRBJ2-3
cdr3_nt: TGTGCCAGCAGTTTATACGGCGGGAGGACCAAATACACAGATACGCAGTATTTT
cdr3_aa: CASSLYGGRTKYTDTQYF

v_call: TRBV7-8
clone_size: few
d_call: NA
j_call: TRBJ1-4
cdr3_nt: TGTGCCAGCAGCTTAAAGGCGGGAAAACTGGTTTTT
cdr3_aa: CASSLKAGKLVF

v_call: TRBV11-2
clone_size: few
d_call: NA
j_call: TRBJ1-1
cdr3_nt: TGTGCCAGCAGCCTTAGTGGGGTCGGGACTGAAGCTTTCTTT
cdr3_aa: CASSLSGVGTEAFF

v_call: TRBV12-3/TRBV12-4
clone_size: few
d_call: NA
j_call: TRBJ1-4
cdr3_nt: TGTGCCAGCACTCTCGGACAGCGTAATGAAAAACTGTTTTTT
cdr3_aa: CASTLGQRNEKLFF

v_call: TRBV19
clone_size: few
d_call: TRBD2
j_call: TRBJ2-7
cdr3_nt: TGTGCCAGTAGTATATTTGCTAGCGGGCGGAACGAGCAGTACTTC
cdr3_aa: CASSIFASGRNEQYF

v_call: TRBV20-1
clone_size: NA
d_call: TRBD2
j_call: TRBJ2-3
cdr3_nt: TGCAGTGCTAGTGAAAGACTAGCGGGCACAGATACGCAGTATTTT
cdr3_aa: CSASERLAGTDTQYF

v_call: TRBV7-7
clone_size: many
d_call: TRBD1
j_call: TRBJ2-2
cdr3_nt: TGTGCTAGCAGCAACCTCGGGACAGGGGGGACCGGGGAGCTGTTTTTT
cdr3_aa: CASSNLGTGGTGELFF

v_call: TRBV19
clone_size: NA
d_call: NA
j_call: TRBJ2-3
cdr3_nt: TGTGCCAGTAGTACCAAATACACAGATACGCAGTATTTT
cdr3_aa: CASSTKYTDTQYF

v_call: TRBV3-1
clone_size: NA
d_call: NA
j_call: TRBJ2-1
cdr3_nt: TGTGCCAGCAGCCAGGGATCGGAAGGCTCGAGACAGTTCTTC
cdr3_aa: CASSQGSEGSRQFF

v_call: TRBV5-1
clone_size: NA
d_call: NA
j_call: TRBJ2-7
cdr3_nt: TGCGCCAGCAGCTTGGGTTGGAGAAACGATGACGAGCAGTACTTC
cdr3_aa: CASSLGWRNDDEQYF

v_call: TRBV27
clone_size: NA
d_call: TRBD2
j_call: TRBJ2-1
cdr3_nt: TGTGCCAGCAGCACCAGGACTAGCGGCTACAATGAGCAGTTCTTC
cdr3_aa: CASSTRTSGYNEQFF

v_call: TRBV7-9
clone_size: NA
d_call: TRBD2
j_call: TRBJ2-1
cdr3_nt: TGTGCCAGCAGCCCCGGGACTAGCGGGAGGGCCTACAATGATGAGCAGTTCTTC
cdr3_aa: CASSPGTSGRAYNDEQFF

v_call: TRBV27
clone_size: many
d_call: NA
j_call: TRBJ2-7
cdr3_nt: TGTGCCAGCAGTTTATTAAAACCGGGACTCGGAGCCTACGAGCAGTACTTC
cdr3_aa: CASSLLKPGLGAYEQYF

v_call: TRBV27
clone_size: many
d_call: TRBD2
j_call: TRBJ2-7
cdr3_nt: TGTGCCAGCAGTAGGAAGCTCCCGACTAGCGGGAGTCTATACGAGCAGTACTTC
cdr3_aa: CASSRKLPTSGSLYEQYF